The 19 T cell receptor beta chains below were found in one sample sequenced in a study of blood T cell repertoires in COVID-19. Produced via immunoSEQ multiplex PCR; TCRdb's table is partial and in-frame only. The sample gives some 180,000 clones, around 83% of which show up once; 6.5% to 10% is in the top ten. What was sequenced was peripheral blood. These receptor sequences come from a woman aged 55-69 years with acute or convalescent COVID-19.

This sequence joins TRBV2 and TRBJ1-1; no definite D call. The germline V and J ends were trimmed by 1 base and 0 bases, with 6 bases remaining between them. The CDR3 is 14 amino acids. CDR1 SNHLY and CDR2 FYNNEI come from the germline V gene. CDR3 sequence: CASSEGLLNTEAFF. CDR3 nucleotide sequence: TGTGCCAGCAGTGAAGGGCTTTTGAACACTGAAGCTTTCTTT.

CDR3 DNA sequence: TGTGCCAGCAGCTTAGAGCTAGCGGGATTACCCTACGAGCAGTACTTC. This gives the protein CASSLELAGLPYEQYF. The V call is TRBV7-6, the J call TRBJ2-7; 9 bases fit TRBD2. V lost 1 base and J lost 2; bases outside the gene matches: 6. The CDR3 totals 16 residues. Germline-derived CDR1 and CDR2 are SGHVS and FNYEAQ.

This rearrangement joins TRBV10-1 to TRBJ2-7; TRBD1 agrees at 8 bases. V lost 5 bases, J lost 6 bases, and 6 bases stayed unmatched. CDR1 is WNHNN and CDR2 is SYGVQD in the germline V gene (reference sequence). The CDR3 is made up of 13 amino acids. The CDR3 protein is CASSTGQAGEQYF. CDR3 DNA: TGCGCCAGCAGTACGGGACAGGCCGGCGAGCAGTACTTC.

The rearrangement joins TRBV27 to TRBJ1-5; 7 bases align to TRBD1. J lost 0 bases, V lost 5 bases, and 7 bases had no gene match. Germline-derived CDR1 and CDR2 are MNHEY and SMNVEV (reference sequence). The length of the CDR3 is 16 residues. The CDR3 nucleotides are TGTGCCAGCAGTGAACTGACAGGGACTAGCAATCAGCCCCAGCATTTT. It is translated as CASSELTGTSNQPQHF.

The V and J genes are TRBV19 and TRBJ2-1; tentatively, D is TRBD2 (5 bases). The CDR3 covers 16 residues. Trimming shortened V by 5 bases and J by 0 bases, and 14 bases separated the two germline ends. Germline lookup yields CDR1 LNHDA and CDR2 SQIVND (reference sequence). CDR3 DNA: TGTGCCAGTAGTTCCTGGGTGGGGAGCTCCTACAATGAGCAGTTCTTC. This sequence encodes CASSSWVGSSYNEQFF.

This rearrangement joins TRBV28 to TRBJ2-5, with D maybe TRBD1 (5 bases). Deletions cut 2 bases from V and 5 bases from J, with 9 bases between. The CDR3 covers 13 residues. Germline CDR1 and CDR2: MDHEN and SYDVKM. CDR3 residues: CASSLKGWETQYF. The CDR3, as DNA: TGTGCCAGCAGTTTAAAGGGGTGGGAGACCCAGTACTTC.

This clone appeared once. V is TRBV3-1 (or the pseudogene TRBV3-2) and J is TRBJ1-1; the match to TRBD1 covers 7 bases. The V gene end was trimmed by 1 base and the J gene end by 4 bases; junction bases not matched to a gene: 3. CDR3 length equals 14 residues. Germline V CDR1 and CDR2: LGHDT, YNNKEL (reference sequence). The CDR3 region has the DNA TGTGCCAGCAGCCAAGCGGGACAGTCCACTGAAGCTTTCTTT. Its translation is CASSQAGQSTEAFF.

The chain links TRBV9 to TRBJ1-2, with unresolved D. Trimming removed 0 bases from V and 1 base from J, with 4 bases in between. Germline assignment: CDR1 SGDLS and CDR2 YYNGEE. The CDR3 totals 13 residues. CDR3 protein: CASSVDSNYGYTF. The CDR3 region has the DNA TGTGCCAGCAGCGTAGATAGTAACTATGGCTACACCTTC.

The chain links TRBV5-5 to TRBJ2-3, with TRBD2 matching over 12 bases. The ends lost 4 bases at V and 4 bases at J; junction bases unmatched: 4. This CDR3 comprises 15 residues. Germline-derived CDR1 and CDR2 are SGHKS and YYEKEE (reference sequence). CDR3 sequence reads: CASSALAGGADTQYF. In DNA, the CDR3 is TGTGCCAGCAGCGCACTAGCGGGAGGAGCAGATACGCAGTATTTT.

V and J are TRBV7-9 and TRBJ2-1; tentatively, D is TRBD2 (7 bases). The CDR3 covers 17 residues. The germline CDR1 and CDR2 sequences are SEHNR and FQNEAQ (reference sequence). V dropped 1 base and J dropped 7 bases, with 20 bases sitting between them. The CDR3 loop reads CASSLELSWEGENEQFF. Here the CDR3 DNA reads TGTGCCAGCAGCTTAGAGTTGTCCTGGGAGGGGGAAAATGAGCAGTTCTTC.

The gene calls are TRBV5-5 and TRBJ1-5, with D perhaps TRBD1 (5 bases). The germline V gene encodes CDR1 SGHKS and CDR2 YYEKEE (reference sequence). The CDR3 runs to 16 residues. The V end lost 0 bases, the J end lost 3 bases, and 13 bases lay between the germline ends. In DNA, the CDR3 is TGTGCCAGCAGCTTGGCCCCGGCAGGGAACAATCAGCCCCAGCATTTT. Its protein product is CASSLAPAGNNQPQHF.

The chain is built from TRBV6-4 and TRBJ1-5; no firm D call. Between the trimmed V and J ends, which lost 7 bases and 4 bases, there was a span of 8 bases. The CDR3 runs to 12 residues. CDR1 is MRHNA, CDR2 SNTAGT, per germline. The CDR3 DNA follows: TGTGCCAGCACTGTCCTTAATCAGCCCCAGCATTTT. Protein product: CASTVLNQPQHF.

The V call is TRBV9, the J call TRBJ2-1, with a tentative D call TRBD1 (5 bases). This CDR3 has 15 amino acids. CDR1 and CDR2 (germline): SGDLS, YYNGEE. Trimming took 3 bases from V and 4 from J, leaving 14 bases between them. The CDR3, as DNA: TGTGCCAGCAGCGCCCGGACAACACCTTACAATGAGCAGTTCTTC. This codes for CASSARTTPYNEQFF.

The chain joins TRBV7-9 to TRBJ2-3; 7 bases line up with TRBD2. This CDR3 is 13 amino acids long. The ends lost 7 bases at V and 8 bases at J; junction bases unmatched: 9. The germline V gene encodes CDR1 SEHNR and CDR2 FQNEAQ (reference sequence). CDR3 nucleotides: TGTGCCAGCATCTCGGGGGGTTTGGGTACGCAGTATTTT. The encoded protein is CASISGGLGTQYF.

The CDR3 sequence is CASSEEGKAGEQYV. For the CDR3, the DNA is TGTGCCAGCAGTGAAGAGGGCAAAGCGGGCGAGCAGTACGTC. The V and J genes are TRBV2 and TRBJ2-7; D possibly corresponds to TRBD2 (6 bases). The CDR3 has 14 amino acids. The germline V gene has CDR1 SNHLY and CDR2 FYNNEI. The V and J ends lost 1 base and 6 bases respectively, with 13 bases between them.

This clone has more than one count but fewer than ten. This chain joins TRBV28 and TRBJ1-2; D is undetermined. The CDR3 extends over 12 amino acids. Germline V lookup: CDR1 MDHEN, CDR2 SYDVKM. The ends were cut back, 2 bases at V and 8 bases at J, with 9 bases in the middle. The CDR3 loop reads CASSLAGGGYTF. CDR3 DNA: TGTGCCAGCAGTTTAGCAGGCGGGGGCTACACCTTC.

The chain is built from TRBV12-3 or TRBV12-4 and TRBJ2-1; D call uncertain. The CDR3 sequence is 13 residues long. Between the trimmed V and J ends, which lost 2 bases and 9 bases, there was a span of 11 bases. The DNA of the CDR3 is TGTGCCAGCAGTTTACACACGCCAGGTGAGCAGTTCTTC. This sequence encodes CASSLHTPGEQFF.

CDR3 sequence reads: CASRLAGSYNEQFF. In nucleotides, the CDR3 is TGTGCCAGCAGACTAGCGGGATCCTACAATGAGCAGTTCTTC. This chain joins TRBV28 and TRBJ2-1; 10 bases match TRBD2. There are 14 residues in the CDR3. Germline V gene lookup returns CDR1 MDHEN and CDR2 SYDVKM. J lost 1 base, V lost 6 bases, and 0 bases had no gene match.

In this sample, this clone turned up a few times. The chain couples TRBV29-1 to TRBJ2-1, with 12 positions matching TRBD2. The CDR3 contains 15 residues. The V segment lost 1 base and the J segment 10 bases; nucleotides outside the gene matches: 8. In germline, CDR1 is SQVTM, CDR2 ANQGSEA. The DNA for the CDR3 is TGCAGCGTTGAAGGGACTAGCGGGAAGGTTTGGGAGCAGTTCTTC. Translated, it gives CSVEGTSGKVWEQFF.